What follows is one T cell receptor beta chain and its context. V was trimmed by 0 bases and J by 0 bases, leaving 6 bases between them. CDR3 length equals 14 residues. CDR1 is MNHEY and CDR2 is SVGAGI in the germline V gene. This entry is derived from a study of cytomegalovirus exposure and HLA in healthy donors. TCRdb's table, derived via immunoSEQ multiplex PCR, lists solely in-frame clones and lacks some. The table lists about 120,000 clones, 88% of them singletons. Sequencing input: PBMCs. This receptor was taken from a woman aged 18 to 35 in good health and CMV-seropositive. V usage is TRBV6-5 and J usage is TRBJ2-7; no clear D gene. CDR3 coding DNA: TGTGCCAGCAGTTACTCGCGCCTCTCCTACGAGCAGTACTTC. Translation: CASSYSRLSYEQYF.